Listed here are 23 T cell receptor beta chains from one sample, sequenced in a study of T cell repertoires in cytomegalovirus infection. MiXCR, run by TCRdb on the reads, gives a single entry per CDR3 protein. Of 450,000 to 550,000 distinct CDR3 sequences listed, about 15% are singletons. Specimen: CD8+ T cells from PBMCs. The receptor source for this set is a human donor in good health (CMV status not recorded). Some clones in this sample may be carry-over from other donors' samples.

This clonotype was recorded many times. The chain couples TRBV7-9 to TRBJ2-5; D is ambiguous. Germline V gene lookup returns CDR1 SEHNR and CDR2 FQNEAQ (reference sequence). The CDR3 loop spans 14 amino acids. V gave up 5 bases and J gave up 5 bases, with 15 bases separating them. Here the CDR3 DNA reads TGTGCCAGCAGCCCCTTGGGCTTGGAGGAGACCCAGTACTTC. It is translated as CASSPLGLEETQYF.

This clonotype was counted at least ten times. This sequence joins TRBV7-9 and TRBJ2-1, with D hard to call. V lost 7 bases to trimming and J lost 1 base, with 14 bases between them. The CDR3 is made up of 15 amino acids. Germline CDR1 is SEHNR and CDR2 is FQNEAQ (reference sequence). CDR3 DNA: TGTGCCAGCACCACCCCCCCAGGATCCTACAATGAGCAGTTCTTC. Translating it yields CASTTPPGSYNEQFF.

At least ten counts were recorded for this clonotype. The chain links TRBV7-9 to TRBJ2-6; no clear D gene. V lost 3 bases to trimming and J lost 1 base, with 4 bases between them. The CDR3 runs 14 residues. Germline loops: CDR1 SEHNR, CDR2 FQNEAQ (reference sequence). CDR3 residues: CASSLVSGANVLTF. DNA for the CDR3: TGTGCCAGCAGCTTGGTATCTGGGGCCAACGTCCTGACTTTC.

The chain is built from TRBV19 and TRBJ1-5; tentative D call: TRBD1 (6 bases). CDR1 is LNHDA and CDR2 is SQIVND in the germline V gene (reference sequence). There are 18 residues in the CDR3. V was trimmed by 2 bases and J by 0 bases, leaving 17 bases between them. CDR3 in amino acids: CASSISGQYLNSNQPQHF. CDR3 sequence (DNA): TGTGCCAGTAGTATAAGCGGACAGTACTTAAATAGCAATCAGCCCCAGCATTTT. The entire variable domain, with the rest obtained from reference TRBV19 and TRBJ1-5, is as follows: DGGITQSPKYLFRKEGQNVTLSCEQNLNHDAMYWYRQDPGQGLRLIYYSQIVNDFQKGDIAEGYSVSREKKESFPLTVTSAQKNPTAFYLCASSISGQYLNSNQPQHFGDGTRLSIL.

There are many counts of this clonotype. CDR3 region: CASTSLTYGYTF. The CDR3 DNA reads as TGTGCCAGCACCTCCCTCACGTATGGCTACACCTTC. The rearrangement uses TRBV28 and TRBJ1-2; D is uncertain. CDR1 is MDHEN, CDR2 SYDVKM, per germline. Trimming cost V 7 bases and J 5 bases, with 11 bases left between them. The CDR3 length is 12 residues.

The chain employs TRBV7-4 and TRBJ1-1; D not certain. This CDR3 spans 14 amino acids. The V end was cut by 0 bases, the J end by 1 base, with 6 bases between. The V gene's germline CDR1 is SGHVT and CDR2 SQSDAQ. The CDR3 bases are TGTGCCAGCAGCTTAGCGGAGGAGAACACTGAAGCTTTCTTT. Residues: CASSLAEENTEAFF. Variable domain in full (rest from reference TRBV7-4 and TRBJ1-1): GAGVSQSPRYKVAKRGRDVALRCDSISGHVTLYWYRQTLGQGSEVLTYSQSDAQRDKSGRPSGRFSAERPERSVSTLKIQRTEQGDSAVYLCASSLAEENTEAFFGQGTRLTVV.

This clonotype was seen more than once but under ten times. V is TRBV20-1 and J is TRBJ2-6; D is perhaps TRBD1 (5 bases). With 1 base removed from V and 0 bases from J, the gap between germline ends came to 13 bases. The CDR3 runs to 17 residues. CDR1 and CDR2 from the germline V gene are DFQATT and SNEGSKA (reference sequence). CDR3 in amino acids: CSARGSGSGSGANVLTF. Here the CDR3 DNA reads TGCAGTGCTAGAGGATCAGGGTCAGGCTCTGGGGCCAACGTCCTGACTTTC.

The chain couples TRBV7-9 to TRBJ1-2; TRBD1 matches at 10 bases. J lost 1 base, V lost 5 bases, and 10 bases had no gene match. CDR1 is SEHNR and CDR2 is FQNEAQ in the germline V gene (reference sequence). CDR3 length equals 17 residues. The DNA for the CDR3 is TGTGCCAGCAGCAAGACAGGGGGCGATCCCCGTAACTATGGCTACACCTTC. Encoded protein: CASSKTGGDPRNYGYTF.

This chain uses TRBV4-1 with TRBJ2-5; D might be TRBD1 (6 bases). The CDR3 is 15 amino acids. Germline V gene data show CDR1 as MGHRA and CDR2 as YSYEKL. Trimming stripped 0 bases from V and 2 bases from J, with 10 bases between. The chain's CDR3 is CASSQESGQQETQYF. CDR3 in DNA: TGCGCCAGCAGCCAAGAATCCGGACAGCAAGAGACCCAGTACTTC.

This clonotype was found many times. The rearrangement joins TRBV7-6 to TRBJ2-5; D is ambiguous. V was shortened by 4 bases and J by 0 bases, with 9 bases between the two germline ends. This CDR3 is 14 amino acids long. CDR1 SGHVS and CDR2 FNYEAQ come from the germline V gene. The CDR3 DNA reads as TGTGCCAGCAGCTCTCCGATGTACCAAGAGACCCAGTACTTC. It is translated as CASSSPMYQETQYF.

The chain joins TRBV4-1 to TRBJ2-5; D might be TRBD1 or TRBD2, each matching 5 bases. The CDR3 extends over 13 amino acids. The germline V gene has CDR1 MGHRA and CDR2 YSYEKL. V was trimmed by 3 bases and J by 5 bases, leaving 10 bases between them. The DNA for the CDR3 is TGCGCCAGCAGCCAGGGACCTCGCGAGACCCAGTACTTC. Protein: CASSQGPRETQYF.

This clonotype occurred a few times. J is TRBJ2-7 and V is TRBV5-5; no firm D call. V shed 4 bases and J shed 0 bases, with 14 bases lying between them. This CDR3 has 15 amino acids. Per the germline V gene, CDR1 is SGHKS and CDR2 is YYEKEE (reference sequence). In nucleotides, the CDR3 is TGTGCCAGCAGCACCCGGTGGGCAGGCTCCTACGAGCAGTACTTC. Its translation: CASSTRWAGSYEQYF.

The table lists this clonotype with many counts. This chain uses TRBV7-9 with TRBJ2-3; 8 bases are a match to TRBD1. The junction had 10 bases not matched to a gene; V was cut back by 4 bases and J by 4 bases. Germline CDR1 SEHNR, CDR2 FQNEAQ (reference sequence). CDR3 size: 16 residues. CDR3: CASSSTRTGSPDTQYF. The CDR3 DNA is TGTGCCAGCAGCTCAACCCGGACAGGGAGTCCAGATACGCAGTATTTT. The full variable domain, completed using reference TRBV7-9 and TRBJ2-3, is DTGVSQNPRHKITKRGQNVTFRCDPISEHNRLYWYRQTLGQGPEFLTYFQNEAQLEKSRLLSDRFSAERPKGSFSTLEIQRTEQGDSAMYLCASSSTRTGSPDTQYFGPGTRLTVL.

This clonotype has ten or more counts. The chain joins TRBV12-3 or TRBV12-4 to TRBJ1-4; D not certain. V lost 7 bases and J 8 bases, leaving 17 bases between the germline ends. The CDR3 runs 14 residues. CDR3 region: CASNNRAEEEKLFF. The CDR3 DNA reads TGTGCCAGCAATAACCGGGCCGAGGAAGAAAAACTGTTTTTT.

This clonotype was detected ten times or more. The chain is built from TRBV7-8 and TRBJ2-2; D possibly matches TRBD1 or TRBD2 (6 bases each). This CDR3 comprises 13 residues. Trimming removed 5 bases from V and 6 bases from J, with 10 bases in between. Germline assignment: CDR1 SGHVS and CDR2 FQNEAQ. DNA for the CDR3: TGTGCCAGCAGCCTGGAGGGGGCCGGGGAGCTGTTTTTT. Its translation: CASSLEGAGELFF.

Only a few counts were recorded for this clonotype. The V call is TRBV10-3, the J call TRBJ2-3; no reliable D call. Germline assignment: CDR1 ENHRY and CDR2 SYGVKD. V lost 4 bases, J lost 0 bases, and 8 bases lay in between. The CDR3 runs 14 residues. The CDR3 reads CAISGSASTDTQYF. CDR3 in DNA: TGTGCCATCAGTGGCAGTGCTAGCACAGATACGCAGTATTTT.

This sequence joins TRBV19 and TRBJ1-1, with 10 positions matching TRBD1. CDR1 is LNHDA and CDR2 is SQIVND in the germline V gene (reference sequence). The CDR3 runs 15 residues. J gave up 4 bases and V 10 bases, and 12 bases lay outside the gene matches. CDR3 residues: CATSGTGERVTEAFF. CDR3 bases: TGTGCCACTTCCGGGACAGGGGAAAGAGTCACTGAAGCTTTCTTT.

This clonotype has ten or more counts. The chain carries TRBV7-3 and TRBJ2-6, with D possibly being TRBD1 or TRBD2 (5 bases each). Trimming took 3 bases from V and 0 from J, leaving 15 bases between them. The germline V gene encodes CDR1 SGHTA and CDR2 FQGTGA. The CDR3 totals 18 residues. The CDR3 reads CASSFRDVQSSGANVLTF. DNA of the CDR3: TGTGCCAGCAGCTTCCGGGACGTCCAAAGCTCTGGGGCCAACGTCCTGACTTTC. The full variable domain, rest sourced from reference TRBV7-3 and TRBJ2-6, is GAGVSQTPSNKVTEKGKYVELRCDPISGHTALYWYRQSLGQGPEFLIYFQGTGAADDSGLPNDRFFAVRPEGSVSTLKIQRTERGDSAVYLCASSFRDVQSSGANVLTFGAGSRLTVL.

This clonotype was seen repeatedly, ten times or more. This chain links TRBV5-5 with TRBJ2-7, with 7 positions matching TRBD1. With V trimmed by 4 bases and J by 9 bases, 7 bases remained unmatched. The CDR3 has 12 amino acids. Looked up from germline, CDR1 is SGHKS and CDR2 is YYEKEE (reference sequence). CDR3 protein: CASSRDSLVQYF. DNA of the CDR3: TGTGCCAGCAGCAGGGACAGTCTCGTGCAGTACTTC.

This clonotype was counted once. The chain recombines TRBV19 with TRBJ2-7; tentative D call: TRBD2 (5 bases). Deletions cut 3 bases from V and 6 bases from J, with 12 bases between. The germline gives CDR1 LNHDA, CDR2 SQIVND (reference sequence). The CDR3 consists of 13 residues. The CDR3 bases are TGTGCCAGTAGTATTTTGACTGGGAGCGAGCAGTACTTC. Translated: CASSILTGSEQYF.

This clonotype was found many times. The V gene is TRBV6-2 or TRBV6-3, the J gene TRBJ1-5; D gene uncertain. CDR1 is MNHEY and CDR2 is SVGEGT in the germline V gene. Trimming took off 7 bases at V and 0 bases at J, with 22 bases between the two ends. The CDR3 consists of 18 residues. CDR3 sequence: CASTYAGTDVNSNQPQHF. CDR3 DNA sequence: TGTGCCAGCACCTACGCGGGTACTGATGTGAATAGCAATCAGCCCCAGCATTTT.

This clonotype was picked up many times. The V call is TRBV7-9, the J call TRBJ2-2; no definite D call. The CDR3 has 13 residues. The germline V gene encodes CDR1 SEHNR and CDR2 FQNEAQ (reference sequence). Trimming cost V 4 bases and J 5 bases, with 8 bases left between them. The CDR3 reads CASSSRRTGELFF. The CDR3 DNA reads TGTGCCAGCAGCTCCCGTCGGACCGGGGAGCTGTTTTTT.

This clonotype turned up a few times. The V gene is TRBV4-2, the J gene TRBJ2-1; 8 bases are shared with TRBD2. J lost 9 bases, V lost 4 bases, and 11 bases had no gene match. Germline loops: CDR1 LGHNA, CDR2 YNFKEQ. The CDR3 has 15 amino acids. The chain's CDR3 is CASSLPSGSILEQFF. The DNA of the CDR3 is TGTGCCAGCAGCCTCCCGAGCGGGAGCATCCTTGAGCAGTTCTTC.